Listed here are 10 T cell receptor beta chains from one sample, sequenced in a study of CD8+ T cells in alopecia areata. Following extraction, RNA underwent reverse transcription to cDNA, which served as the sequencing template. TCRdb keeps only in-frame clones here, not all; method: immunoSEQ multiplex PCR. The profile shows some 51,000 clones, around 96% of them singletons. Sample: CD8+ T cells sorted from blood, taken at week 0. These receptors all come from a human donor with alopecia areata.

This chain's CDR3 is CAWSRVRPYEQYF. CDR3 DNA sequence: TGTGCCTGGAGTAGGGTCCGCCCCTACGAGCAGTACTTC. V usage is TRBV30 and J usage is TRBJ2-5; unclear D gene. Judging by the DNA end, TRBJ2-7 fits better; the J call may be wrong. Germline-derived CDR1 and CDR2 are GTSNPN and SVGIG (reference sequence). The CDR3 covers 13 residues.

The CDR3 region has the DNA TGTGCCAGCAGTTCCGGCCCCCAGTTCTTC. The encoded protein is CASSSGPQFF. This chain links TRBV6-6 with TRBJ2-1; D gene ambiguous. Germline lookup yields CDR1 MNHNY and CDR2 SVGAGI (reference sequence). Trimming took off 4 bases at V and 13 bases at J, with 8 bases between the two ends. The CDR3 has 10 amino acids.

The chain couples TRBV2 to TRBJ2-2; 11 bases map to TRBD2. CDR1 SNHLY and CDR2 FYNNEI come from the germline V gene. Trimming took 10 bases from V and 4 from J; bases not matched to a gene: 5. The CDR3 runs to 14 residues. The CDR3 loop reads CATLAGEGTGELFF. DNA for the CDR3: TGTGCCACACTAGCGGGGGAGGGCACCGGGGAGCTGTTTTTT.

This rearrangement joins TRBV5-6 to TRBJ1-1; maybe TRBD1 (5 bases). Germline V gene lookup returns CDR1 SGHDT and CDR2 YYEEEE. The V end lost 0 bases, the J end lost 6 bases, and 15 bases lay between the germline ends. This CDR3 has 15 residues. The chain's CDR3 is CASSLEVGVSAEAFF. In nucleotides, the CDR3 is TGTGCCAGCAGCTTGGAGGTGGGGGTTTCAGCTGAAGCTTTCTTT.

The rearrangement links TRBV19 to TRBJ2-2, with TRBD1 as a possible D gene (6 bases). With 5 bases removed from V and 4 bases from J, the gap between germline ends came to 17 bases. The CDR3 is 16 residues long. Germline V gives CDR1 LNHDA, CDR2 SQIVND (reference sequence). The chain's CDR3 is CASSRTPGAATGELFF. The CDR3 DNA reads as TGTGCCAGTAGTCGAACCCCAGGGGCGGCCACCGGGGAGCTGTTTTTT. The full variable domain, its missing parts supplied by reference TRBV19 and TRBJ2-2, is DGGITQSPKYLFRKEGQNVTLSCEQNLNHDAMYWYRQDPGQGLRLIYYSQIVNDFQKGDIAEGYSVSREKKESFPLTVTSAQKNPTAFYLCASSRTPGAATGELFFGEGSRLTVL.

The chain links TRBV9 to TRBJ2-7; 7 bases are shared with TRBD1. The junction had 2 bases not matched to a gene; V was cut back by 2 bases and J by 3 bases. The CDR3 is 13 amino acids. CDR1 and CDR2 (germline): SGDLS, YYNGEE. In DNA, the CDR3 is TGTGCCAGCAGCGTGGGACAGTTCTACGAGCAGTACTTC. Protein product: CASSVGQFYEQYF. The variable domain in full, completed from reference TRBV9 and TRBJ2-7, reads DSGVTQTPKHLITATGQRVTLRCSPRSGDLSVYWYQQSLDQGLQFLIQYYNGEERAKGNILERFSAQQFPDLHSELNLSSLELGDSALYFCASSVGQFYEQYFGPGTRLTVT.

V usage is TRBV5-1 and J usage is TRBJ1-4; TRBD1 agrees at 10 bases. Germline V gives CDR1 SGHRS, CDR2 YFSETQ. The J segment lost 3 bases and the V segment lost 0 bases, leaving 11 bases of the junction unmatched. The CDR3 runs to 19 residues. The CDR3 here is CASSLGDRGRAFANEKLFF. In DNA, the CDR3 is TGCGCCAGCAGCTTGGGGGACAGGGGCCGTGCGTTTGCTAATGAAAAACTGTTTTTT.

This clone was recorded a few times. The CDR3 bases are TGTGCCAGCAAGGATGCGGGGGGAGGGGGGCCAGATACGCAGTATTTT. Translating gives CASKDAGGGGPDTQYF. The chain recombines TRBV27 with TRBJ2-3; TRBD2 agrees at 8 bases. V shed 7 bases and J 4 bases; nucleotides not matched to a gene: 13. CDR1 and CDR2 from the germline V gene are MNHEY and SMNVEV (reference sequence). CDR3 size: 16 residues.

This rearrangement joins TRBV13 to TRBJ1-1; weak D call: TRBD1 (6 bases). Germline V CDR1 and CDR2: PRHDT, FYEKMQ (reference sequence). The CDR3 loop spans 13 amino acids. V lost 0 bases and J lost 11, with 13 bases in between. This CDR3 reads CASSLGQGNGAFF. In DNA form, the CDR3 reads TGTGCCAGCAGCTTAGGACAGGGTAATGGGGCTTTCTTT.

This clone was observed once. The rearrangement uses TRBV19 and TRBJ1-2; D is uncertain. This CDR3 contains 11 residues. Trimming stripped 5 bases from V and 5 bases from J, with 6 bases between. Germline V gene lookup returns CDR1 LNHDA and CDR2 SQIVND (reference sequence). As DNA, the CDR3 is TGTGCCAGTAGTGGCCTTTATGGCTACACCTTC. Encoded protein: CASSGLYGYTF. The full variable domain, in which reference TRBV19 and TRBJ1-2 provide the parts outside the CDR3, is DGGITQSPKYLFRKEGQNVTLSCEQNLNHDAMYWYRQDPGQGLRLIYYSQIVNDFQKGDIAEGYSVSREKKESFPLTVTSAQKNPTAFYLCASSGLYGYTFGSGTRLTVV.